Below, 26 T cell receptor beta chains from the same sample are listed, as sequenced in a study of post-analysis software for immune sequencing data. Built from TCR beta cDNA, the libraries had unique molecular identifiers in them. Each CDR3 protein is one row after TCRdb ran MiXCR on the PCR reads. The data hold around 710,000 distinct CDR3 sequences, with approximately 44% observed a single time. Their target antigens are unknown. Study outcomes and limitations: Among five TRBV segments more frequent in patients than controls were TRBV5-6, TRBV5-1 and TRBV20-1.

Sequenced sample: blood. The receptor source for this set is a girl aged 10 to 17 with multiple sclerosis.

This chain uses TRBV7-8 with TRBJ2-7, with 7 bases identical to TRBD2. The CDR3 loop spans 14 amino acids. Germline values: CDR1 SGHVS, CDR2 FQNEAQ. V shed 2 bases, J shed 3 bases, and the junction held 4 bases outside the gene matches. CDR3 in DNA: TGTGCCAGCAGCTTATGGCGGGAGCACTACGAGCAGTACTTC. Translation: CASSLWREHYEQYF.

This clonotype was seen a few times. The chain recombines TRBV11-2 with TRBJ2-7; the D call may be TRBD1 or TRBD2 (5 bases each). Trimming took off 8 bases at V and 2 bases at J, with 10 bases between the two ends. The CDR3 runs to 12 residues. Germline loops: CDR1 SGHAT, CDR2 FQNNGV. CDR3 sequence: CASGTDTYEQYF. The DNA for the CDR3 is TGTGCCAGCGGGACGGATACCTACGAGCAGTACTTC.

The chain joins TRBV3-1 to TRBJ2-2, with unresolved D. Trimming removed 3 bases at V and 5 bases at J, with 7 bases between. Germline CDR1 reads LGHDT; CDR2 reads YNNKEL (reference sequence). There are 13 residues in the CDR3. The CDR3 DNA reads TGTGCCAGCAGCCATCTCCGGACCGGGGAGCTGTTTTTT. This sequence encodes CASSHLRTGELFF.

The sample holds one count of this clonotype. The chain joins TRBV9 to TRBJ1-6, with D uncertain. Germline V gene data show CDR1 as SGDLS and CDR2 as YYNGEE. V was cut by 4 bases and J by 10 bases, with 12 bases left in between. The CDR3 length is 13 residues. This CDR3 reads CASSLKVESPLHF. The CDR3 region has the DNA TGTGCCAGCAGCCTCAAAGTGGAATCACCCCTCCACTTT.

The rearrangement links TRBV2 to TRBJ2-5, with TRBD2 matching over 7 bases. The CDR3 runs to 15 residues. Germline CDR1 reads SNHLY; CDR2 reads FYNNEI. The V segment lost 7 bases and the J segment 1 base; nucleotides outside the gene matches: 9. For the CDR3, the DNA is TGTGCCAGCACGGATAAACGGGGGGTCCAAGAGACCCAGTACTTC. This sequence encodes CASTDKRGVQETQYF.

The V gene is TRBV14, the J gene TRBJ2-7; D is ambiguous. CDR3 size: 15 residues. V dropped 0 bases and J dropped 3 bases, with 12 bases sitting between them. In germline, CDR1 is SGHDN, CDR2 FVKESK. The DNA of the CDR3 is TGTGCCAGCAGCCAAGATAGGCAGCCGGGCTACGAGCAGTACTTC. Protein sequence: CASSQDRQPGYEQYF.

This chain links TRBV27 with TRBJ2-7, with D tentatively TRBD1 or TRBD2 (6 bases each). Looked up from germline, CDR1 is MNHEY and CDR2 is SMNVEV (reference sequence). V gave up 8 bases and J gave up 4 bases, with 15 bases separating them. This CDR3 has 13 residues. The CDR3 sequence is CASGKGGKYEQYF. The CDR3, as DNA: TGTGCCAGCGGCAAGGGGGGTAAATACGAGCAGTACTTC.

This clonotype turned up a few times. This chain uses TRBV11-3 with TRBJ2-1; D is ambiguous. V was shortened by 5 bases and J by 6 bases, with 11 bases between the two germline ends. Germline assignment: CDR1 SGHNT and CDR2 YENEEA. CDR3 length equals 13 residues. The CDR3 spells CASSRNEANEQFF. The CDR3 DNA reads as TGTGCCAGCAGCCGCAACGAGGCCAATGAGCAGTTCTTC.

The V call is TRBV20-1, the J call TRBJ2-7, with TRBD2 matching 8 bases. The CDR3 covers 18 residues. V gave up 8 bases and J gave up 0 bases; unmatched junction bases: 21. Germline CDR1 DFQATT, CDR2 SNEGSKA (reference sequence). CDR3 DNA: TGCAGTACCTTTACTAGCGGAGGAAGGAGTCCCGGCTCCTACGAGCAGTACTTC. It specifies CSTFTSGGRSPGSYEQYF.

This clonotype was seen only a few times. The gene calls are TRBV30 and TRBJ1-2; D remains unclear. V was shortened by 2 bases and J by 5 bases, with 15 bases between the two germline ends. CDR1 is GTSNPN and CDR2 is SVGIG in the germline V gene (reference sequence). The CDR3 contains 14 residues. The DNA of the CDR3 is TGTGCCTGGAGTCCCGAGACACTGTCTTATGGCTACACCTTC. Amino acid sequence: CAWSPETLSYGYTF.

The rearrangement joins TRBV2 to TRBJ1-2; D may be TRBD1 (5 bases). The germline CDR1 and CDR2 sequences are SNHLY and FYNNEI. V was shortened by 1 base and J by 4 bases, with 10 bases between the two germline ends. There are 14 residues in the CDR3. The CDR3 here is CASSEGGSVYGYTF. CDR3 DNA sequence: TGTGCCAGCAGTGAAGGGGGCTCTGTCTATGGCTACACCTTC.

This rearrangement joins TRBV5-5 to TRBJ1-2; 8 positions match TRBD1. With 4 bases clipped from V and 13 bases from J, the junction kept 3 bases outside the gene matches. The CDR3 has 10 residues. CDR1 is SGHKS and CDR2 is YYEKEE in the germline V gene (reference sequence). DNA for the CDR3: TGTGCCAGCAGCCGTGGACAGGGCACCTTC. Protein product: CASSRGQGTF.

This clonotype was seen only a few times. V is TRBV3-1 and J is TRBJ2-7, with D perhaps matching TRBD2 (6 bases). This CDR3 comprises 16 residues. Germline loops: CDR1 LGHDT, CDR2 YNNKEL (reference sequence). Trimming took off 1 base at V and 2 bases at J, with 15 bases between the two ends. CDR3 coding DNA: TGTGCCAGCAGCCAAGTGACCAGGAGGGCAACCTACGAGCAGTACTTC. It encodes CASSQVTRRATYEQYF.

The rearrangement links TRBV6-1 to TRBJ2-4, with D unresolved. The assigned J gene may be wrong: the sequence end matches TRBJ2-7 better. CDR3 length: 14 amino acids. Germline lookup yields CDR1 MNHNS and CDR2 SASEGT. The CDR3 spells CASSVRPSTYEQYF. The CDR3 DNA reads as TGTGCCAGCAGTGTAAGACCGTCGACCTACGAGCAGTACTTC.

The chain uses TRBV29-1 and TRBJ2-7; TRBD1 agrees at 8 bases. There are 11 residues in the CDR3. V trimming: 7 bases; J trimming: 3 bases; junction bases outside the gene matches: 2. In germline, CDR1 is SQVTM, CDR2 ANQGSEA. The CDR3 here is CSAGTGYEQYF. The CDR3 coding sequence is TGCAGCGCCGGGACAGGCTACGAGCAGTACTTC.

V usage is TRBV7-2 and J usage is TRBJ1-1; D may be TRBD1 (5 bases). Trimming removed 6 bases from V and 11 bases from J, with 16 bases in between. Germline values: CDR1 SGHTA, CDR2 FQGNSA. The length of the CDR3 is 12 residues. The CDR3 sequence is CASRPDWGRAFF. The CDR3 DNA reads as TGTGCCAGCAGACCCGACTGGGGCAGGGCTTTCTTT.

This clonotype has more than one count but fewer than ten. V usage is TRBV5-5 and J usage is TRBJ2-3; 15 positions agree with TRBD2. The CDR3 is 16 residues long. CDR1 is SGHKS and CDR2 is YYEKEE in the germline V gene (reference sequence). Germline trimming cut 2 bases from V and 4 bases from J; bases unmatched to any gene: 2. CDR3 sequence reads: CASSFGLAGGSDTQYF. DNA for the CDR3: TGTGCCAGCAGCTTCGGACTAGCGGGAGGGTCAGATACGCAGTATTTT.

This clonotype appeared once. The chain carries TRBV20-1 and TRBJ1-2, with 7 bases lining up with TRBD1. CDR1 and CDR2 from the germline V gene are DFQATT and SNEGSKA (reference sequence). J gave up 4 bases and V 6 bases, and 11 bases lay outside the gene matches. The CDR3 consists of 14 residues. CDR3 protein: CSARHGTALYGYTF. In nucleotides, the CDR3 is TGCAGTGCCCGACACGGGACAGCACTCTATGGCTACACCTTC.

This rearrangement joins TRBV5-6 to TRBJ2-7; 8 nucleotides align to TRBD2. J lost 12 bases, V lost 4 bases, and 6 bases had no gene match. This CDR3 comprises 11 residues. Germline V gene lookup returns CDR1 SGHDT and CDR2 YYEEEE. The CDR3 DNA is TGTGCCAGCAGCGCCCGGGAGGGGTGGTACTTC. It translates to CASSAREGWYF.

This chain uses TRBV19 with TRBJ1-6, with D hard to call. From germline, CDR1 is LNHDA and CDR2 SQIVND (reference sequence). CDR3 size: 16 residues. V dropped 5 bases and J dropped 6 bases, with 17 bases sitting between them. CDR3 DNA: TGTGCCAGTAGTCCAGCCCCCCGGCAGGTTAATTCACCCCTCCACTTT. Protein sequence: CASSPAPRQVNSPLHF.

The V and J genes are TRBV9 and TRBJ1-3, with a possible D match to TRBD1 (5 bases). Trimming stripped 9 bases from V and 2 bases from J, with 18 bases between. This CDR3 has 15 residues. CDR1 and CDR2 (germline): SGDLS, YYNGEE. CDR3 nucleotide sequence: TGTGCCACCGGCAGGGATGATCTACCTGGAAACACCATATATTTT. Translation: CATGRDDLPGNTIYF.

In nucleotides, the CDR3 is TGTGCCAGCAGCCTGGACGGAGCGGCCCAAGAGACCCAGTACTTC. The encoded protein is CASSLDGAAQETQYF. V and J are TRBV6-2 or TRBV6-3 and TRBJ2-5; D might be TRBD2 (5 bases). V lost 6 bases to trimming and J lost 1 base, with 15 bases between them. Germline V gene sequence: CDR1 MNHEY, CDR2 SVGEGT. The CDR3 is made up of 15 amino acids.

This clonotype was seen once. Likely a read error: the CDR3 ends without its conserved phenylalanine or tryptophan. This chain's CDR3 is CATSFKTRRNQPQHV. CDR3 in DNA: TGTGCCACCAGCTTTAAGACACGCCGGAATCAGCCCCAGCATGTT. The chain joins TRBV24-1 to TRBJ1-5; D is ambiguous. The CDR3 is made up of 15 amino acids. Germline-derived CDR1 and CDR2 are KGHDR and SFDVKD. V was pared by 7 bases and J by 4 bases, with 16 bases between.

The V gene is TRBV28, the J gene TRBJ1-2, with TRBD1 identical over 7 bases. J was trimmed by 4 bases and V by 10 bases; bases with no gene match: 6. Germline values: CDR1 MDHEN, CDR2 SYDVKM. This CDR3 region has 12 residues. CDR3 DNA sequence: TGTGCCACTGACAGGGCCGCCTATGGCTACACCTTC. Amino acids: CATDRAAYGYTF.

The chain combines TRBV7-2 with TRBJ2-5; 7 bases line up with TRBD2. The CDR3 sequence is 15 residues long. V lost 0 bases, J lost 11 bases, and 12 bases stayed unmatched. The V gene's germline CDR1 is SGHTA and CDR2 FQGNSA. In DNA form, the CDR3 reads TGTGCCAGCAGCTTAGCATCAGAGGGGTCGCGGGAGCAGTACTTC. Amino acids: CASSLASEGSREQYF. The whole variable domain, filled in from reference TRBV7-2 and TRBJ2-5, reads GAGVSQSPSNKVTEKGKDVELRCDPISGHTALYWYRQSLGQGLEFLIYFQGNSAPDKSGLPSDRFSAERTGGSVSTLTIQRTQQEDSAVYLCASSLASEGSREQYFGPGTRLLVL.

V and J are TRBV29-1 and TRBJ2-5; the match to TRBD1 covers 8 bases. Germline V gene lookup returns CDR1 SQVTM and CDR2 ANQGSEA. The V and J ends lost 6 bases and 4 bases, in that order; junction bases with no gene match: 7. The CDR3 covers 13 residues. CDR3 sequence (DNA): TGCAGCGTCGGACAGGGAGGAGGAGAGACCCAGTACTTC. This encodes CSVGQGGGETQYF. The whole variable domain, filled in from reference TRBV29-1 and TRBJ2-5, reads SAVISQKPSRDICQRGTSLTIQCQVDSQVTMMFWYRQQPGQSLTLIATANQGSEATYESGFVIDKFPISRPNLTFSTLTVSNMSPEDSSIYLCSVGQGGGETQYFGPGTRLLVL.